This T cell receptor (beta chain) was retrieved from a study of cytomegalovirus exposure and HLA in healthy donors. The PCR was carried out with 60 Vbeta primers and 13 Jbeta primers. The protocol was immunoSEQ multiplex PCR, while the TCRdb copy is restricted to in-frame clones and leaves out a portion. In the table there are 140,000 or so clones, 78% of which are singletons. This clone has only a few counts. J lost 6 bases, V lost 5 bases, and 5 bases had no gene match. Germline CDR1 reads SGHAT; CDR2 reads FQDESV (reference sequence). The CDR3 has 13 residues. Sequencing was carried out using PBMCs. The chain combines TRBV11-1 with TRBJ2-3; 7 nucleotides agree with TRBD2. The TCR sequence derives from a female donor in good health and CMV-seronegative. The CDR3 DNA reads as TGTGCCAGCAGCCTCGCGGGGGTTGATACGCAGTATTTT. Protein product: CASSLAGVDTQYF.